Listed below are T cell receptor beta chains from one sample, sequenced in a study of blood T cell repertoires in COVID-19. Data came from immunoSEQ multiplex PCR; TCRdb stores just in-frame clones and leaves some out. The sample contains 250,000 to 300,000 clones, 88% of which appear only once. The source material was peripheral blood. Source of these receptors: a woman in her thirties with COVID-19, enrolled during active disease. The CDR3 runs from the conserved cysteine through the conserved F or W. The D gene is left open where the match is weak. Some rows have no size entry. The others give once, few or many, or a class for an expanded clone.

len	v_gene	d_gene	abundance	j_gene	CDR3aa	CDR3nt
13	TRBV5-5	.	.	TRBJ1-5	CASSPLGNQPQHF	TGTGCCAGCAGCCCACTCGGCAATCAGCCCCAGCATTTT
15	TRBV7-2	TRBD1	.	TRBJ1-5	CASSLRDRGLQPQHF	TGTGCCAGCAGCTTAAGGGACAGGGGGCTACAGCCCCAGCATTTT
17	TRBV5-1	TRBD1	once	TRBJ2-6	CASSPGTGSSGANVLTF	TGCGCCAGCAGTCCCGGGACAGGAAGCTCTGGGGCCAACGTCCTGACTTTC
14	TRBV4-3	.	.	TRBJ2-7	CASSQDIGVDEQYF	TGCGCCAGCAGCCAAGATATCGGGGTCGACGAGCAGTACTTC
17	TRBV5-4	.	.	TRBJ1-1	CASSPAPRGGRDTEAFF	TGTGCCAGCTCACCCGCCCCCCGCGGGGGCCGGGACACTGAAGCTTTCTTT
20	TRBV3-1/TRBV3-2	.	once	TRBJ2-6	CASSQGSKTGQFSGANVLTF	TGTGCCAGCAGCCAAGGCTCGAAGACAGGCCAATTCTCTGGGGCCAACGTCCTGACTTTC
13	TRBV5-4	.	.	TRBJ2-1	CASSLTSPGEQFF	TGTGCCAGCAGCTTGACGAGCCCGGGTGAGCAGTTCTTC
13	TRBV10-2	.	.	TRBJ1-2	CASSEGSNYGYTF	TGCGCCAGCAGTGAGGGCAGTAACTATGGCTACACCTTC
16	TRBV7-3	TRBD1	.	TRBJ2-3	CASSLRGTGAYDTQYF	TGTGCCAGCAGCTTAAGGGGGACAGGGGCTTACGATACGCAGTATTTT
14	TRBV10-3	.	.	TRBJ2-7	CAISDGSNSYEQYF	TGTGCCATCAGTGACGGGAGCAACTCCTACGAGCAGTACTTC
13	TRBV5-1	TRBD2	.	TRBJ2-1	CASTHPGRDEQFF	TGCGCCAGCACCCACCCAGGGAGGGATGAGCAGTTCTTC
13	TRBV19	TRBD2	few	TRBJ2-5	CASRLAGAETQYF	TGTGCCAGTAGGTTAGCGGGAGCTGAGACCCAGTACTTC
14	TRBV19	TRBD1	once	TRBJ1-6	CASTLDRVNSPLHF	TGTGCCAGTACCCTGGACAGGGTTAATTCACCCCTCCACTTT
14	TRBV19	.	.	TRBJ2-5	CASSIGLSQETQYF	TGTGCCAGTAGTATCGGACTGTCGCAAGAGACCCAGTACTTC
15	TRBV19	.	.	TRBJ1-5	CASSIAPGGNQPQHF	TGTGCCAGTAGTATAGCCCCAGGGGGCAATCAGCCCCAGCATTTT
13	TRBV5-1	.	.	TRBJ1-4	CASRVGTNEKLFF	TGCGCCAGCAGGGTCGGGACTAATGAAAAACTGTTTTTT
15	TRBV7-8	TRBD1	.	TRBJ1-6	CASSLGTGGLSPLHF	TGTGCCAGCAGCTTAGGGACAGGGGGACTGTCACCCCTCCACTTT
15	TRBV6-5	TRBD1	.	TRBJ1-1	CASSRQGAPDTEAFF	TGTGCCAGCAGTAGACAGGGGGCGCCGGACACTGAAGCTTTCTTT
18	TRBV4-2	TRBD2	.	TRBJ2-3	CASSSTFGTSGVTDTQYF	TGTGCCAGCAGCTCCACCTTCGGGACTAGCGGGGTCACAGATACGCAGTATTTT